This TCR beta chain was identified in a study of low-dose radiotherapy and immunotherapy resistance in tumors. First-strand cDNA used TRAV- and TRBV-specific primers, covering alpha and beta chains. TCR amplification ran 15 to 25 PCR cycles using constant-region and V-primer adapter primers. TCRdb analysed the reads with MiXCR anew, one entry per CDR3 protein. The sample holds about 97,000 distinct CDR3 sequences; more than 20% are singletons and the top ten take approximately 4%. Germline CDR1 reads SGHRS; CDR2 reads YFSETQ. The length of the CDR3 is 14 residues. Between the trimmed V and J ends, which lost 4 bases and 3 bases, there was a span of 12 bases. There are many counts of this clonotype. The sample's time point: after trial treatment. The treatment here: LDRT plus nivolumab, ipilimumab, low-dose cyclophosphamide and aspirin (RACIN trial). The study gave donors nivolumab, ipilimumab, aspirin, low-dose cyclophosphamide and low-dose radiotherapy. Eligible patients bore advanced solid tumors devoid of tumor-infiltrating lymphocytes.

The source of this sequence is a male donor with prostate cancer. The rearrangement joins TRBV5-1 to TRBJ2-3; D might be TRBD2 (5 bases). Sequencing used PBMCs, obtained after low-dose radiotherapy plus immunotherapy. CDR3 sequence reads: CASSPGDITDTQYF. Here the CDR3 DNA reads TGCGCCAGCAGCCCCGGGGATATTACAGATACGCAGTATTTT.